This record concerns one T cell receptor (beta chain) sequence. Its antigen is unidentified. cDNA reverse transcribed from extracted RNA served as the sequencing template. Measured with immunoSEQ multiplex PCR; TCRdb has only the in-frame clones, and not every one. The sample includes 110,000 or so clones, roughly 66% seen only once; the top ten take around 2.7%. Germline V CDR1 and CDR2: LNHDA, SQIVND (reference sequence). The CDR3 spans 15 residues. Trimming took 3 bases from V and 7 from J, leaving 16 bases between them. This entry is derived from a study of CD8+ T cells in alopecia areata. Whole-study findings and limits: Against the mouse data, patients shared TCRs less clearly, possibly for HLA reasons. Lesional scalp exceeded normal scalp in clonality, especially in alopecia totalis/universalis.

PBMCs served as the source from which CD4+ and CD8+ T cells were sorted. This chain links TRBV19 with TRBJ2-1; D might be TRBD2 (6 bases). The sequence derives from a human donor in good health. Sequenced input: CD4+ T cells sorted from blood. The CDR3 protein is CASSMFGTGGNEQFF. CDR3 DNA: TGTGCCAGTAGTATGTTCGGGACTGGAGGTAATGAGCAGTTCTTC.